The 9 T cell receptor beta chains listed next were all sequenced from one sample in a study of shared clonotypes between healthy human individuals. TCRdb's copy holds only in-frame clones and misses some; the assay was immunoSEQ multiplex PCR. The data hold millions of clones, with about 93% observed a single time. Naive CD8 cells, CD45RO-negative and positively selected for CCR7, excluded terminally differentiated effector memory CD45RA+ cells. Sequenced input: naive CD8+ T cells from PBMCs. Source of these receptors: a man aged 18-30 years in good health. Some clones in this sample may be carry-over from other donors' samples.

CDR3 sequence (DNA): TGTGCCAGCAAGGATCAGGGTCACTATGGCTACACCTTC. It translates to CASKDQGHYGYTF. The V call is TRBV6-1, the J call TRBJ1-2; D may be TRBD1 (5 bases). Trimming stripped 7 bases from V and 3 bases from J, with 12 bases between. Germline CDR1 is MNHNS and CDR2 is SASEGT. CDR3 length: 13 amino acids.

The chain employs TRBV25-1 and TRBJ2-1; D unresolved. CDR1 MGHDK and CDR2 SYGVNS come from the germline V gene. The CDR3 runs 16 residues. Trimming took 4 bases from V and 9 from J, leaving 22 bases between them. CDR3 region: CASSGTHLDEPVEQFF. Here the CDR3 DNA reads TGTGCCAGCAGTGGTACCCACTTGGACGAGCCCGTTGAGCAGTTCTTC.

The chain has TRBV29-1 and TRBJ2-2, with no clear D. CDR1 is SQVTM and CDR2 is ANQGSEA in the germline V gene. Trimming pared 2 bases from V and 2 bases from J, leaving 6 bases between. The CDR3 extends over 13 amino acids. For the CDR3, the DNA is TGCAGCGTTGAAAGGCTAAACACCGGGGAGCTGTTTTTT. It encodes CSVERLNTGELFF.

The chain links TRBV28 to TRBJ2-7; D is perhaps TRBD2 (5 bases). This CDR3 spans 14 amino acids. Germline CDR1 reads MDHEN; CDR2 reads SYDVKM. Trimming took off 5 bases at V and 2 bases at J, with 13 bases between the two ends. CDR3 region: CASSPTEETYEQYF. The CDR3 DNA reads TGTGCCAGCAGTCCGACGGAGGAGACCTACGAGCAGTACTTC.

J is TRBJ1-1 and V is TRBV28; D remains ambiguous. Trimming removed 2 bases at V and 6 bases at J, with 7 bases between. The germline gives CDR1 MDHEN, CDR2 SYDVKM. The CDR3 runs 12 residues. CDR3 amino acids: CASSLGHPEAFF. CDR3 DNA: TGTGCCAGCAGTTTAGGCCATCCTGAAGCTTTCTTT.

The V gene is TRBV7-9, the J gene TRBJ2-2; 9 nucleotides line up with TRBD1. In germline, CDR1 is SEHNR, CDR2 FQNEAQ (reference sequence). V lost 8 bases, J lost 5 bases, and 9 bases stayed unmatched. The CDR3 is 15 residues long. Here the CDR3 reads CASADRGGRTGELFF. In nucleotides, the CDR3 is TGTGCCAGCGCGGACAGGGGAGGGCGGACCGGGGAGCTGTTTTTT.

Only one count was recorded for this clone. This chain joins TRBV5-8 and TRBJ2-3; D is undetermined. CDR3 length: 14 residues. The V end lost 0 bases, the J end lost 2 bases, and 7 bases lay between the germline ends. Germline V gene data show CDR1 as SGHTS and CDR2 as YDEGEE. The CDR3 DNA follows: TGTGCCAGCAGCTTGGAACGTAACACAGATACGCAGTATTTT. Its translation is CASSLERNTDTQYF.

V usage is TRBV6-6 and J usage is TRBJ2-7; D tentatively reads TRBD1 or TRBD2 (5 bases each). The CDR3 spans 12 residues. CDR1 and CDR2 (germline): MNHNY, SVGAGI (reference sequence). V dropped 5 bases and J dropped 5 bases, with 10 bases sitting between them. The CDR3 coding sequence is TGTGCCAGCAGTCCCCGAGGGGACGAGCAGTACTTC. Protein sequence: CASSPRGDEQYF.

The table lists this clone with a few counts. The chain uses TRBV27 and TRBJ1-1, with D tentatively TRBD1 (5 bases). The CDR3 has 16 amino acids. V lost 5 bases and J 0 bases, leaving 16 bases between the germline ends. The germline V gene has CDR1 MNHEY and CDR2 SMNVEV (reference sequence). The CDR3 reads CASSGGAAHMNTEAFF. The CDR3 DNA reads TGTGCCAGCAGTGGAGGGGCAGCTCACATGAACACTGAAGCTTTCTTT.